Listed below are T cell receptor beta chains from one sample, sequenced in a study of T cells after yellow fever vaccination. TCRdb recomputed calls from the 5' RACE reads with MiXCR, one row per CDR3 protein. Of roughly 32,000 distinct CDR3 sequences listed, 6.5% to 8.5% were seen once; the top ten hold around a fifth. This specimen was PBMCs, either bulk or a sorted T-cell subset (CD4+, CD8+, memory, or dextramer-sorted; not recorded which), taken on the day of the first yellow fever vaccination. These receptors were collected from a man aged 18-30 years who received the YFV17D yellow fever vaccine. CDR3s include the opening cysteine and the closing phenylalanine or tryptophan. A D gene is named only where the DNA matches it firmly. Rows may omit the clone size; those that give it use once, few, many or a size class.

few	NA	TRBJ2-3	TRBV4-2	CASSQEGGGYTDTQYF	TGTGCCAGCAGCCAAGAAGGGGGGGGGTACACAGATACGCAGTATTTT
many	TRBD2	TRBJ2-1	TRBV5-1	CASSLGSGERGEQFF	TGCGCCAGCAGCTTGGGAAGCGGGGAGCGGGGTGAGCAGTTCTTC
NA	NA	TRBJ1-2	TRBV5-4	CASSPTGSGYGYTF	TGTGCCAGCAGCCCAACAGGGTCAGGCTATGGCTACACCTTC
many	NA	TRBJ2-1	TRBV18	CASSPRTDYNEQFF	TGTGCCAGCTCACCAAGGACAGACTACAATGAGCAGTTCTTC
NA	NA	TRBJ2-5	TRBV11-2	CASSPDGGTQYF	TGTGCCAGCAGCCCCGACGGGGGGACCCAGTACTTC
few	TRBD2	TRBJ2-3	TRBV4-3	CASSQTPSSGGPQYF	TGCGCCAGCAGCCAAACCCCGTCAAGCGGGGGGCCGCAGTATTTT
many	TRBD1	TRBJ2-1	TRBV2	CARGQGVGEQFF	TGTGCCAGAGGACAGGGTGTAGGTGAGCAGTTCTTC
NA	NA	TRBJ2-3	TRBV5-4	CASSLVIMPGESSDTQYF	TGTGCCAGCAGCCTGGTCATAATGCCGGGAGAGTCCTCAGATACGCAGTATTTT
many	TRBD1	TRBJ2-1	TRBV7-2	CASSPTVTGGAYNEQFF	TGTGCCAGCAGCCCGACAGTGACAGGGGGGGCCTACAATGAGCAGTTCTTC
many	TRBD1	TRBJ1-1	TRBV13	CASRPKGAGSTEAFF	TGTGCCAGCAGACCCAAGGGGGCTGGGTCCACTGAAGCTTTCTTT
NA	TRBD1	TRBJ2-5	TRBV5-1	CASSASGQVGETQYF	TGCGCCAGCAGCGCCTCTGGACAGGTGGGAGAGACCCAGTACTTC
few	NA	TRBJ1-1	TRBV28	CASSLGAFGDLAFF	TGTGCCAGCAGTTTAGGGGCTTTCGGGGATTTAGCTTTCTTT
few	TRBD2	TRBJ2-3	TRBV7-6	CASSARGAGDTQYF	TGTGCCAGCAGCGCGCGGGGGGCCGGGGATACGCAGTATTTT
NA	NA	TRBJ2-5	TRBV3-1	CASSQDRETQYF	TGTGCCAGCAGCCAAGACAGAGAGACCCAGTACTTC
many	NA	TRBJ1-1	TRBV19	CASSILQNTEAFF	TGTGCCAGTAGTATCTTACAGAACACTGAAGCTTTCTTT
many	NA	TRBJ2-5	TRBV12-3/TRBV12-4	CASSPESQNQETQYF	TGTGCCAGCAGTCCGGAGAGCCAGAATCAAGAGACCCAGTACTTC
many	NA	TRBJ2-7	TRBV7-8	CASSLDSARAYEQYF	TGTGCCAGCAGCTTAGACTCTGCCAGGGCCTACGAGCAGTACTTC
many	NA	TRBJ2-2	TRBV6-4	CASSEDRRGELFF	TGTGCCAGCAGTGAGGACCGGCGCGGGGAGCTGTTTTTT
many	TRBD1	TRBJ2-3	TRBV5-1	CASSRTTGVVTDTQYF	TGCGCCAGCAGCCGAACGACAGGGGTTGTGACAGATACGCAGTATTTT
few	TRBD1	TRBJ1-2	TRBV20-1	CSAYTQGARGYTF	TGCAGTGCCTATACTCAGGGGGCACGAGGCTACACCTTC
few	TRBD1	TRBJ1-2	TRBV7-2	CASSLARTGRSGGYTF	TGTGCCAGCAGCTTAGCGAGGACAGGGAGGTCCGGTGGCTACACCTTC
few	NA	TRBJ1-2	TRBV14	CASSHIKGTKANYGYTF	TGTGCCAGCAGCCATATAAAGGGGACAAAAGCTAACTATGGCTACACCTTC
many	TRBD1	TRBJ1-5	TRBV12-3/TRBV12-4	CASSFGQGNNQPQHF	TGTGCCAGCAGTTTTGGACAGGGTAACAATCAGCCCCAGCATTTT
many	NA	TRBJ2-3	TRBV12-5	CASGPGTANLGTQYF	TGTGCTAGTGGTCCCGGGACTGCCAACCTCGGTACGCAGTATTTT
NA	NA	TRBJ1-2	TRBV7-2	CASSLDRGVGYTF	TGTGCCAGCAGCTTAGATCGGGGGGTTGGCTACACCTTC
NA	TRBD2	TRBJ2-3	TRBV5-4	CASSNKRGGSTDTQYF	TGTGCCAGCAGCAACAAGCGGGGGGGCAGCACAGATACGCAGTATTTT
NA	TRBD1	TRBJ1-3	TRBV5-4	CASSPDAGGNTIYF	TGTGCCAGCAGCCCCGACGCAGGGGGGAACACCATATATTTT
many	TRBD1	TRBJ1-2	TRBV18	CASSPVGTANYGYTF	TGTGCCAGCTCACCAGTAGGGACAGCAAACTATGGCTACACCTTC
few	NA	TRBJ1-3	TRBV2	CASRRRQFSGNTIYF	TGTGCCAGCAGGCGCCGACAGTTCTCTGGAAACACCATATATTTT
many	TRBD1	TRBJ2-1	TRBV3-1	CASSLGQGDSYNEQFF	TGTGCCAGCAGCCTCGGACAGGGGGACTCCTACAATGAGCAGTTCTTC
NA	NA	TRBJ1-2	TRBV30	CAWTGYANYGYTF	TGTGCCTGGACAGGGTACGCTAACTATGGCTACACCTTC
many	NA	TRBJ1-3	TRBV7-6	CASSSGVSGNTIYF	TGTGCCAGCAGCTCCGGGGTCTCTGGAAACACCATATATTTT
few	NA	TRBJ2-5	TRBV5-5	CASSLRHSVQETQYF	TGTGCCAGCAGCTTGAGGCACAGCGTACAAGAGACCCAGTACTTC
many	NA	TRBJ1-2	TRBV12-3/TRBV12-4	CASSLGGPLGYTF	TGTGCCAGCAGTTTAGGAGGACCCTTGGGCTACACCTTC
few	TRBD2	TRBJ2-3	TRBV5-4	CASTKRGGADTQYF	TGTGCCAGCACCAAGCGGGGGGGTGCAGATACGCAGTATTTT
many	NA	TRBJ2-1	TRBV4-1	CASSQGLLGTNEQFF	TGCGCCAGCAGCCAAGGGCTCCTCGGTACGAATGAGCAGTTCTTC
many	TRBD1	TRBJ2-1	TRBV18	CASSPDRGNEQFF	TGTGCCAGCTCCCCCGACAGGGGCAATGAGCAGTTCTTC
many	TRBD2	TRBJ2-1	TRBV7-2	CASSLKGGGYNEQFF	TGTGCCAGCAGCTTAAAGGGCGGGGGGTACAATGAGCAGTTCTTC
few	NA	TRBJ1-5	TRBV7-8	CASSLARGRGGSRQPQHF	TGTGCCAGCAGCTTAGCGCGAGGTCGAGGGGGGAGTAGGCAGCCCCAGCATTTT
NA	NA	TRBJ1-3	TRBV7-9	CASTDSPGNTIYF	TGTGCCAGCACGGACAGCCCGGGAAACACCATATATTTT
NA	NA	TRBJ2-5	TRBV20-1	CSARSGGGWETQYF	TGCAGTGCTAGGTCAGGAGGGGGCTGGGAGACCCAGTACTTC
many	NA	TRBJ2-2	TRBV6-1	CARTIRGLRSNTGELFF	TGTGCCAGGACGATACGGGGTTTAAGGTCGAACACCGGGGAGCTGTTTTTT
medium-sized	TRBD1	TRBJ1-1	TRBV7-3	CASSWYRGSEAFF	TGTGCCAGCAGCTGGTACAGGGGATCTGAAGCTTTCTTT
many	NA	TRBJ1-2	TRBV7-2	CASSQQPYGYTF	TGTGCCAGCAGCCAACAACCATATGGCTACACCTTC